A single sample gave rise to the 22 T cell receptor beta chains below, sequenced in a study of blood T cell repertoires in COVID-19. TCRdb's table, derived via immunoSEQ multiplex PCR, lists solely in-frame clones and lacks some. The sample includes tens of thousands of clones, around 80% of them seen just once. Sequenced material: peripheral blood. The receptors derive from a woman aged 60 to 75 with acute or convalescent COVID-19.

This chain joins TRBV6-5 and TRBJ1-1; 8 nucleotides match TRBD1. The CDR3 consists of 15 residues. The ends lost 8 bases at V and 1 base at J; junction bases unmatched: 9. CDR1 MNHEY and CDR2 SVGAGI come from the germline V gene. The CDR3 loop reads CASSRQGPPNTEAFF. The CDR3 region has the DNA TGTGCCAGCTCTAGACAGGGGCCGCCGAACACTGAAGCTTTCTTT.

The CDR3 nucleotides are TGTGCCAGCAGGTCGAATTCTTTACAGGGCAATTCACCCCTCCACTTT. This gives the protein CASRSNSLQGNSPLHF. The V and J genes are TRBV21-1 and TRBJ1-6; the listed D gene, TRBD1, was not tested against the DNA. TRBV21-1 is termed a pseudogene. This CDR3 has 16 amino acids.

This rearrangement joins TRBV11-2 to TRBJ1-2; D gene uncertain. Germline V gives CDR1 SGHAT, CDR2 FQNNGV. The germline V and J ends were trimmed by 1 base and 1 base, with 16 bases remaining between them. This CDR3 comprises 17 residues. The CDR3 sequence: CASSLVRRSVLNYGYTF. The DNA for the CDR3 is TGTGCCAGCAGCTTAGTTAGGCGGTCAGTACTTAACTATGGCTACACCTTC.

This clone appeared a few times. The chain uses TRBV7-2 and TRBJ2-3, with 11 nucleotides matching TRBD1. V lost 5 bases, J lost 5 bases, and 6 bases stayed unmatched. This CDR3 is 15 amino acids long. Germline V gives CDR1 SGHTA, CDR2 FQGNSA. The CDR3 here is CASSPDRGRLDTQYF. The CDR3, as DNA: TGTGCCAGCAGCCCGGACAGGGGGCGCTTAGATACGCAGTATTTT.

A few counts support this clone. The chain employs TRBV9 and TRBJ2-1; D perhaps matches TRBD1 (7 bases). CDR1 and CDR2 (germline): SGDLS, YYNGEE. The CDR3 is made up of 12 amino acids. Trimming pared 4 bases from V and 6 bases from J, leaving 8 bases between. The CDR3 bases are TGTGCCAGCAGCCAGGGGGGCAATGAGCAGTTCTTC. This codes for CASSQGGNEQFF.

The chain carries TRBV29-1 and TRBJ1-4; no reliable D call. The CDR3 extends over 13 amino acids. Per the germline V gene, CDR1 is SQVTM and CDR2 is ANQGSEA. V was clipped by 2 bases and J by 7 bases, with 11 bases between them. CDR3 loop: CSVEFEQAEKLFF. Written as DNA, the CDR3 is TGCAGCGTTGAATTTGAGCAAGCTGAAAAACTGTTTTTT.

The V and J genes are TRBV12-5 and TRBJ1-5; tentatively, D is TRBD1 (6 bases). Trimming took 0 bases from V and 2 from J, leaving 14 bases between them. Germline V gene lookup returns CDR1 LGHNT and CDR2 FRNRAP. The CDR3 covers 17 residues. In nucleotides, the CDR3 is TGTGCTAGTGGTTTGGTGACAGGCCTTTCGGGCAATCAGCCCCAGCATTTT. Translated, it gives CASGLVTGLSGNQPQHF.

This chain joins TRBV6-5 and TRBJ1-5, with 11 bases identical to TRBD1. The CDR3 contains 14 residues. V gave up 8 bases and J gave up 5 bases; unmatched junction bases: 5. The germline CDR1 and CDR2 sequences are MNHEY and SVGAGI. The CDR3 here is CASQDRGQDQPQHF. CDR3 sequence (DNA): TGTGCCAGCCAGGACAGGGGGCAGGATCAGCCCCAGCATTTT.

CDR3 in amino acids: CASSKIVAGGTDTQYF. The CDR3 DNA follows: TGTGCCAGCAGCAAAATCGTAGCGGGGGGCACAGATACGCAGTATTTT. The rearrangement joins TRBV5-4 to TRBJ2-3; 9 bases align to TRBD2. V was clipped by 4 bases and J by 1 base; unmatched bases: 7. The CDR3 sequence is 16 residues long. CDR1 is SGHNT, CDR2 YYREEE, per germline (reference sequence).

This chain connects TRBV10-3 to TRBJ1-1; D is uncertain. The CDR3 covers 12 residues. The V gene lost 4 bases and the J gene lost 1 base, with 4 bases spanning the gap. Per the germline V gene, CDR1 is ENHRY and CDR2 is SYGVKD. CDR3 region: CAISAQNTEAFF. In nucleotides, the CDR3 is TGTGCCATCAGTGCACAGAACACTGAAGCTTTCTTT.

The CDR3 reads CASSSDSNPPYEQYF. The CDR3 DNA sequence: TGCGCCAGCAGCTCCGACAGCAATCCTCCCTACGAGCAGTACTTC. This rearrangement joins TRBV5-1 to TRBJ2-7, with a weak D call TRBD1 (5 bases). The CDR3 is 15 residues long. V shed 3 bases and J shed 2 bases, with 15 bases lying between them. CDR1 is SGHRS and CDR2 is YFSETQ in the germline V gene.

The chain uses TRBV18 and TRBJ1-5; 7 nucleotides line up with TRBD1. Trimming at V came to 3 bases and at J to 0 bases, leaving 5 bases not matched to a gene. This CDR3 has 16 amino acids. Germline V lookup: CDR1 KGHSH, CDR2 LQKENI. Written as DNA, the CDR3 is TGTGCCAGCTCACCTTGGGACAGTAATAGCAATCAGCCCCAGCATTTT. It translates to CASSPWDSNSNQPQHF.

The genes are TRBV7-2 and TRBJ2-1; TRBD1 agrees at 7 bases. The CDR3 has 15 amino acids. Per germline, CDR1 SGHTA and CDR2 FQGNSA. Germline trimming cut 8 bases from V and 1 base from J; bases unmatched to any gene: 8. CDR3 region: CASALDRESYNEQFF. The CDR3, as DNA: TGTGCCAGCGCCCTAGACAGGGAATCCTACAATGAGCAGTTCTTC.

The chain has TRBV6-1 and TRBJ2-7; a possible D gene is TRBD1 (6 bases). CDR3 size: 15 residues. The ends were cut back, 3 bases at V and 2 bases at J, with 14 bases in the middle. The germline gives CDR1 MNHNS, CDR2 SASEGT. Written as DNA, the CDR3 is TGTGCCAGCAGTGACCCGAGACAGGCTACCTACGAGCAGTACTTC. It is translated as CASSDPRQATYEQYF.

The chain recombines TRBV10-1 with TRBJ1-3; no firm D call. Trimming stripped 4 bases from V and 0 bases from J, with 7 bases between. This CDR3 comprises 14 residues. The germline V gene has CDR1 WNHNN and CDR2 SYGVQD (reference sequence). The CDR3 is CASSATSSGNTIYF. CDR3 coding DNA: TGCGCCAGCAGTGCAACCAGCTCTGGAAACACCATATATTTT.

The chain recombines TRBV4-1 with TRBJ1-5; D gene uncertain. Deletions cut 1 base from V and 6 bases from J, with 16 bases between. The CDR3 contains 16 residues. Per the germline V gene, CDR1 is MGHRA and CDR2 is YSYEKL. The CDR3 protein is CASSQGEERVPQPQHF. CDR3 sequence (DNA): TGCGCCAGCAGCCAAGGAGAGGAGCGGGTCCCTCAGCCCCAGCATTTT.

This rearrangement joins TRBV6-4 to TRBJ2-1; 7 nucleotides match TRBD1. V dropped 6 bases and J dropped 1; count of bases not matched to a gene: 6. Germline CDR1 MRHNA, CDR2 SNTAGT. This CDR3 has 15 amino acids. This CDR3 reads CASSSGTVSYNEQFF. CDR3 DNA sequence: TGTGCCAGCAGCTCCGGGACAGTTTCCTACAATGAGCAGTTCTTC.

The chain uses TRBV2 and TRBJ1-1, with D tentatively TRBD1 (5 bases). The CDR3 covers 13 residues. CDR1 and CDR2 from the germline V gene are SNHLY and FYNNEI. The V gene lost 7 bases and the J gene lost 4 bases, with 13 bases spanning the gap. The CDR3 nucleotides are TGTGCCAGCACACTGGGGGGTGCCACTGAAGCTTTCTTT. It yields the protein CASTLGGATEAFF.

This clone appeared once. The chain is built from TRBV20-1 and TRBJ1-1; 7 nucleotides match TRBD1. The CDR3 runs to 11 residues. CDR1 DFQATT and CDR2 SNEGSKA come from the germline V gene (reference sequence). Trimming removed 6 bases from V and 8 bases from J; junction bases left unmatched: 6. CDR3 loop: CSAPRDSEAFF. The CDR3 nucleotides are TGCAGTGCCCCCCGGGACAGCGAAGCTTTCTTT.

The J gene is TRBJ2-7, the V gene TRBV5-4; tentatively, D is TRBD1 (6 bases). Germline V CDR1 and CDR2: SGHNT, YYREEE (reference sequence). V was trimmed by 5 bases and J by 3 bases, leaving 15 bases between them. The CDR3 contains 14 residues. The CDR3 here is CASSTGSGNYEQYF. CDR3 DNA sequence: TGTGCCAGCAGTACAGGGTCGGGGAACTACGAGCAGTACTTC.

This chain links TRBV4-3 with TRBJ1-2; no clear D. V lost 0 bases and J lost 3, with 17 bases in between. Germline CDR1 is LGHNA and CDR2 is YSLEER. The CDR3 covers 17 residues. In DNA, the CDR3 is TGCGCCAGCAGCCAAGATCGGTTGTCAGGCCTTTACTATGGCTACACCTTC. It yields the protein CASSQDRLSGLYYGYTF.

The DNA for the CDR3 is TGTGCTAGTGGTAAGGACAGGGGGCCTGCTTTCTTT. Translated: CASGKDRGPAFF. V usage is TRBV12-5 and J usage is TRBJ1-1, with 11 positions matching TRBD1. The length of the CDR3 is 12 residues. Looked up from germline, CDR1 is LGHNT and CDR2 is FRNRAP. The trim removed 5 bases at V and 11 bases at J, leaving 4 bases unmatched.